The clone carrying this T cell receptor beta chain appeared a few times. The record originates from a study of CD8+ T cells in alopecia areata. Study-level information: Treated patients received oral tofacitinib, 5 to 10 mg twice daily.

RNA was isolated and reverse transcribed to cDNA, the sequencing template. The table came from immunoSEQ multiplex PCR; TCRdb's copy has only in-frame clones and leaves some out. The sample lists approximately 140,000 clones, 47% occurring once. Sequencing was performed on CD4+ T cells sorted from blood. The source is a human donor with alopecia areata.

CDR3 residues: CASSTGTAFYEQYF. CDR3 DNA sequence: TGTGCCAGCAGCACCGGGACAGCTTTTTACGAGCAGTACTTC. V is TRBV7-9 and J is TRBJ2-7; 7 nucleotides match TRBD1. The CDR3 is 14 amino acids. V was clipped by 5 bases and J by 4 bases; unmatched bases: 8. Germline CDR1 is SEHNR and CDR2 is FQNEAQ (reference sequence). Based on the CDR3 plus reference TRBV7-9 and TRBJ2-7, the full variable domain is DTGVSQNPRHKITKRGQNVTFRCDPISEHNRLYWYRQTLGQGPEFLTYFQNEAQLEKSRLLSDRFSAERPKGSFSTLEIQRTEQGDSAMYLCASSTGTAFYEQYFGPGTRLTVT.